This TCR beta chain appears in the sequencing data of a study of TIL therapy for anti-PD-1-resistant metastatic lung cancer. Turning to the study itself: Half of patients were current or former smokers. Median tumor mutation burden was roughly 1.5 mutations per megabase.

The libraries were made with immunoSEQ v3. Profiling relied on immunoSEQ multiplex PCR, and the TCRdb table lists in-frame clones only, not all of them. Among approximately 97,000 clones, about two thirds were seen once, and the ten largest hold around 9.9%. The sample's time point: pre-treatment sample, taken before nivolumab and TIL therapy. Most excised metastases sampled were pleural nodules or supraclavicular lymph nodes. Progressing patients received lymphodepletion, expanded TIL infusion and IL-2. Stage 4 NSCLC adults joined between 2017 and January 2020. Deletions cut 1 base from V and 3 bases from J, with 9 bases between. This CDR3 contains 15 residues. Germline values: CDR1 LGHNA, CDR2 YSLEER.

This TCR was recovered from a person aged 25-85 years with non-small cell lung cancer. The V call is TRBV4-3, the J call TRBJ2-2; a weak D match, TRBD1 (5 bases). Source: tumor tissue, taken at baseline. This CDR3 is CASSQVGVDTGELFF. CDR3 nucleotide sequence: TGCGCCAGCAGCCAAGTAGGGGTTGACACCGGGGAGCTGTTTTTT.